The 10 T cell receptor beta chains given below trace back to one sample, sequenced in a study of Graves' ophthalmopathy and Graves' hyperthyroidism. TCR beta CDR3 amplification used RNA transcripts. After a first-round RT-PCR with HTBI primers, a second-round multiplex PCR was run. TCRdb used MiXCR to reprocess the multiplex PCR reads, holding one entry per CDR3 protein. The sample consists of 560,000 or so distinct CDR3 sequences, less than 40% of them appearing once. Source material: peripheral blood or thyroid tissue (not recorded which). Receptors originate from an adult man with Graves' hyperthyroidism.

This clonotype was detected many times. The chain employs TRBV5-6 and TRBJ1-5, with D uncertain. CDR3 length equals 14 residues. V was shortened by 0 bases and J by 5 bases, with 9 bases between the two germline ends. CDR1 is SGHDT and CDR2 is YYEEEE in the germline V gene. Written as DNA, the CDR3 is TGTGCCAGCAGCTTGGTTGGTCGAGATCAGCCCCAGCATTTT. Protein product: CASSLVGRDQPQHF.

About this clonotype itself: A much larger clone sits a single nucleotide away, making a read error possible. This chain connects TRBV24-1 to TRBJ2-5, with 7 nucleotides matching TRBD1. With V trimmed by 7 bases and J by 1 base, 8 bases remained unmatched. CDR1 is KGHDR and CDR2 is SFDVKD in the germline V gene. The CDR3 length is 15 residues. The CDR3 DNA sequence: TGTGCCACCAGCGACAACCGGGACAGCCAAGAGACCCAGTACTTC. This translates into CATSDNRDSQETQYF.

This clonotype was seen many times. One end of the junction is discordant with germline, which a read error may explain. The gene calls are TRBV7-7 and TRBJ1-5; D gene ambiguous. There are 9 residues in the CDR3. Germline values: CDR1 SSHAT, CDR2 FNYEAQ (reference sequence). CDR3 protein: CASIPTQHF. In DNA form, the CDR3 reads TGTGCTAGCATCCCCACCCAGCATTTT.

The V gene is TRBV7-3, the J gene TRBJ2-7, with unresolved D. CDR1 is SGHTA and CDR2 is FQGTGA in the germline V gene. The CDR3 consists of 13 residues. V lost 2 bases, J lost 3 bases, and 8 bases lay in between. As DNA, the CDR3 is TGTGCCAGCAGCTTAGAGGCCCGCTACGAGCAGTACTTC. Residues: CASSLEARYEQYF.

This clonotype has at least ten counts. This chain's CDR3 is CSARATSGHSYEQYF. The CDR3 nucleotides are TGCAGTGCTAGGGCAACTAGCGGGCACTCCTACGAGCAGTACTTC. The rearrangement joins TRBV20-1 to TRBJ2-7; 9 bases agree with TRBD2. CDR1 and CDR2 from the germline V gene are DFQATT and SNEGSKA (reference sequence). J gave up 0 bases and V 3 bases, and 6 bases lay outside the gene matches. The CDR3 sequence is 15 residues long.

This clonotype was seen repeatedly, ten times or more. The CDR3 protein is CASSSLRLAGELFF. The CDR3 DNA reads as TGTGCCAGCAGCTCCTTACGACTAGCAGGGGAGCTGTTTTTT. V gene TRBV5-8 combines with J gene TRBJ2-2; 7 bases are shared with TRBD2. Trimming took 3 bases from V and 8 from J; bases not matched to a gene: 7. Germline V gene data show CDR1 as SGHTS and CDR2 as YDEGEE. This CDR3 comprises 14 residues.

This clonotype appeared many times. The chain carries TRBV19 and TRBJ1-4; maybe TRBD1 (5 bases). This CDR3 has 14 residues. Trimming stripped 7 bases from V and 4 bases from J, with 13 bases between. Germline V gene lookup returns CDR1 LNHDA and CDR2 SQIVND (reference sequence). The CDR3 DNA follows: TGTGCCAGTATGGCCTCGGGGGGTAATGAAAAACTGTTTTTT. Its protein product is CASMASGGNEKLFF.

The chain uses TRBV7-3 and TRBJ1-4; D ambiguous. Trimming left V 5 bases short and J 5 bases short, with 18 bases between. The CDR3 runs to 16 residues. Germline V gene data show CDR1 as SGHTA and CDR2 as FQGTGA. The CDR3 loop reads CASSRLAGVGNEKLFF. CDR3 bases: TGTGCCAGCAGCCGACTAGCGGGAGTAGGCAATGAAAAACTGTTTTTT.

The CDR3 DNA reads as TGTGCCAGCACCCTAGAGGGTTTTAGGGACACTGAAGCTTTCTTT. Translating gives CASTLEGFRDTEAFF. V is TRBV12-3 or TRBV12-4 and J is TRBJ1-1; D unresolved. The CDR3 loop spans 15 amino acids. The V and J ends lost 7 bases and 3 bases respectively, with 18 bases between them.

The V and J genes are TRBV7-6 and TRBJ2-3; 8 bases fit TRBD2. CDR3 size: 14 residues. CDR1 and CDR2 (germline): SGHVS, FNYEAQ. The V segment lost 5 bases and the J segment 5 bases; nucleotides outside the gene matches: 6. The CDR3 is CASSGPGLVDTQYF. CDR3 in DNA: TGTGCCAGCAGCGGACCGGGACTAGTAGATACGCAGTATTTT.